This T cell receptor beta chain was retrieved from a study of blood T cell repertoires in COVID-19. Study-wide context: The cDNA or gDNA used as material had been derived from T cells, B-cell-depleted T cells, or PBMCs.

Data came from immunoSEQ multiplex PCR; TCRdb stores just in-frame clones and leaves some out. Of about 100,000 clones detected, about 85% appear once; the ten largest clones hold around an eighth. What was sequenced was peripheral blood. The sequence came from a man aged 50 to 60 with active or convalescent COVID-19.

The CDR3 DNA follows: TGTGCCAGCAGTGACAGCTATGGCTACACCTTC. Its translation: CASSDSYGYTF. V and J are TRBV6-1 and TRBJ1-2; D uncertain. Per the germline V gene, CDR1 is MNHNS and CDR2 is SASEGT. The CDR3 runs 11 residues. Trimming removed 3 bases at V and 4 bases at J, with 3 bases between.